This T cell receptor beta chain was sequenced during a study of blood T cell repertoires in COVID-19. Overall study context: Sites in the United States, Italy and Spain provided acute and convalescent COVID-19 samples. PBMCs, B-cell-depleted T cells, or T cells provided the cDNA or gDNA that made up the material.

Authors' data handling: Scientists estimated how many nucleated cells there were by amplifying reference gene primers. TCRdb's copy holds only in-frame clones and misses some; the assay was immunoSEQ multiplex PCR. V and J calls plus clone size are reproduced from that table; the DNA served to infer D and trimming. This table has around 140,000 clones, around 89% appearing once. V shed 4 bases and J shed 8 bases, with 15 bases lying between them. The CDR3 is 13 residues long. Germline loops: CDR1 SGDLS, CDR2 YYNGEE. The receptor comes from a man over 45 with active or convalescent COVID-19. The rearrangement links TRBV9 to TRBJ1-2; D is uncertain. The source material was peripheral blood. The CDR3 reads CASSQLPTGGYTF. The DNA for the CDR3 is TGTGCCAGCAGCCAACTTCCTACGGGGGGCTACACCTTC.